This paragraph covers one TCR beta chain sequence. The antigen remains undetermined. In the study's own analysis: Productive clonotypes were detectable down to 2.59 x 10-5 frequency. Clones were read by immunoSEQ multiplex PCR, and TCRdb kept only the in-frame ones, dropping some. V and J calls and clone size come straight from that table; D and trimming were deduced from the DNA. The table lists tens of thousands of clones, roughly 78% of them singletons. The CDR3 has 12 residues. The V gene's germline CDR1 is MGHDK and CDR2 SYGVNS. The sample originates from a study of STAT5B mutations in CD4+ large granular lymphocyte leukemia. Study-wide results and limits: TRBV06-family usage was enriched in top patient clones (8/27) versus controls (2/35). CD4-sorted patient repertoires seemed more clonal than healthy CD4+ repertoires. No patients shared main leukemic clonotypes, though roughly 23% appeared at low frequency elsewhere.

Sequencing was done on a sample of CD4+ T cells from blood buffy coats. This TCR was recovered from a human donor in good health. V usage is TRBV25-1 and J usage is TRBJ2-5; D perhaps matches TRBD2 (6 bases). TRBJ2-7 matches the DNA end more closely, so the J call is doubtful. The CDR3 DNA reads TGTGCCAGCAGTGAGGCGGGGCACGAGCAGTACTTC. Its translation is CASSEAGHEQYF.